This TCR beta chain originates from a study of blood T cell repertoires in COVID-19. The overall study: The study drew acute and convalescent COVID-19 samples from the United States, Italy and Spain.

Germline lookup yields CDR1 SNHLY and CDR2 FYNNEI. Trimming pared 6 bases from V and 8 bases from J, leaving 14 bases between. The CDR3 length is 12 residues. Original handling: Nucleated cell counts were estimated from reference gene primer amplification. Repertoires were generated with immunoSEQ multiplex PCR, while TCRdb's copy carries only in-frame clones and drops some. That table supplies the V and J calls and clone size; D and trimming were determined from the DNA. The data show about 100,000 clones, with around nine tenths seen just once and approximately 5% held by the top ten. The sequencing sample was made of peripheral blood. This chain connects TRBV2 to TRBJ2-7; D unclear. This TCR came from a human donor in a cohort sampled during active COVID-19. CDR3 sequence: CASRYQEYKQYF. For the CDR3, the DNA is TGTGCCAGCAGATACCAAGAGTATAAGCAGTACTTC.